One and the same sample provided the 19 T cell receptor beta chains below, sequenced in a study of Ad26.COV2.S vaccination and SARS-CoV-2 variants (dated by TCRdb to the early 2020s). Preparation of the library involved the immunoSEQ multiplex PCR assay. Entries here come from immuneACCESS through TCRdb and include only in-frame sequences with V and J called. Some clones fail to appear in such tables; in the studies checked, an unresolved V gene covers under half of the shortfall, and the cause of the remainder is unknown. This sample is represented by about 400,000 clones; about 89% of them were singletons. The ten largest clones add up to approximately 1.9% of the sample. Per the publication, the treatment or condition label means: 19 received Ad26.COV2.S at low or high dose, single or two shots; roughly five received placebo; per-sample allocation not given. Repertoires of vaccine and placebo recipients were sequenced from samples taken on day 63 after the first injection.

Sequences were derived from peripheral blood, sampled in a trial of Ad26.COV2.S vaccine versus placebo. The receptor source for this set is a person aged 18-60 years who received the Ad26.COV2.S COVID-19 vaccine or a placebo.

The gene calls are TRBV3-1 (or the pseudogene TRBV3-2) and TRBJ2-2; D is unresolved. CDR1 is LGHDT and CDR2 is YNNKEL in the germline V gene (reference sequence). Deletions cut 0 bases from V and 1 base from J, with 12 bases between. This CDR3 comprises 17 residues. CDR3 protein: CASSQDLVAGNTGELFF. CDR3 nucleotide sequence: TGTGCCAGCAGCCAAGATCTAGTGGCAGGGAACACCGGGGAGCTGTTTTTT.

This chain links TRBV28 with TRBJ1-2; D is uncertain. Trimming stripped 2 bases from V and 4 bases from J, with 11 bases between. CDR3 length equals 14 residues. The germline V gene encodes CDR1 MDHEN and CDR2 SYDVKM. In DNA, the CDR3 is TGTGCCAGCAGTTTAATTGCGGTGGCCTATGGCTACACCTTC. It yields the protein CASSLIAVAYGYTF.

This clone was counted a single time. DNA of the CDR3: TGTGCCAGCGGATTAGCGTTAGACGAGCAGTACTTC. It specifies CASGLALDEQYF. J is TRBJ2-7 and V is TRBV28; perhaps TRBD2 as D (5 bases). Germline lookup yields CDR1 MDHEN and CDR2 SYDVKM. The ends were cut back, 8 bases at V and 5 bases at J, with 13 bases in the middle. This CDR3 spans 12 amino acids.

This clone is a singleton in its sample. This chain connects TRBV24-1 to TRBJ2-2; D gene uncertain. Trimming took off 6 bases at V and 8 bases at J, with 6 bases between the two ends. The CDR3 is 11 residues long. In germline, CDR1 is KGHDR, CDR2 SFDVKD. The CDR3 sequence is CATSLSGELFF. The CDR3 bases are TGTGCCACCAGTTTGTCGGGGGAGCTGTTTTTT.

The V gene is TRBV4-3, the J gene TRBJ2-7, with D maybe TRBD1 (6 bases). The CDR3 has 15 residues. The V end was cut by 0 bases, the J end by 3 bases, with 12 bases between. Germline V lookup: CDR1 LGHNA, CDR2 YSLEER. The CDR3 loop is CASSQDPRDNYEQYF. The CDR3, as DNA: TGCGCCAGCAGCCAAGATCCCCGGGACAACTACGAGCAGTACTTC.

The V call is TRBV25-1, the J call TRBJ1-2; a possible D gene is TRBD1 (5 bases). Germline V gives CDR1 MGHDK, CDR2 SYGVNS. Trimming pared 8 bases from V and 8 bases from J, leaving 12 bases between. The CDR3 extends over 11 amino acids. CDR3 DNA: TGTGCCAGCCGGTCGGGGACCGGCTACACCTTC. Translation: CASRSGTGYTF.

The sample holds a few counts of this clone. The gene calls are TRBV2 and TRBJ1-6; the D gene is possibly TRBD1 (6 bases). CDR1 is SNHLY and CDR2 is FYNNEI in the germline V gene. CDR3 size: 12 residues. V gave up 2 bases and J gave up 10 bases, with 6 bases separating them. DNA of the CDR3: TGTGCCAGCAGTGAAAGGGGGTCACCCCTCCACTTT. As protein: CASSERGSPLHF. The full variable domain, in which reference TRBV2 and TRBJ1-6 provide the parts outside the CDR3, is EPEVTQTPSHQVTQMGQEVILRCVPISNHLYFYWYRQILGQKVEFLVSFYNNEISEKSEIFDDQFSVERPDGSNFTLKIRSTKLEDSAMYFCASSERGSPLHFGNGTRLTVT.

The chain uses TRBV28 and TRBJ2-7, with 7 bases aligning to TRBD1. The V gene end was trimmed by 2 bases and the J gene end by 2 bases; junction bases not matched to a gene: 9. Germline V gene sequence: CDR1 MDHEN, CDR2 SYDVKM. This CDR3 region has 16 residues. CDR3: CASSLTGGQVTYEQYF. In DNA form, the CDR3 reads TGTGCCAGCAGTTTAACCGGCGGACAGGTCACCTACGAGCAGTACTTC.

The V gene is TRBV25-1, the J gene TRBJ2-2, with D perhaps matching TRBD1 (6 bases). The CDR3 is 13 residues long. V gave up 7 bases and J gave up 1 base, with 7 bases separating them. Germline CDR1 is MGHDK and CDR2 is SYGVNS. The CDR3 region has the DNA TGTGCCAGCACCAGGGGGAACACCGGGGAGCTGTTTTTT. This codes for CASTRGNTGELFF.

This chain uses TRBV5-4 with TRBJ1-6, with TRBD1 matching 7 bases. The germline V gene has CDR1 SGHNT and CDR2 YYREEE (reference sequence). V was pared by 1 base and J by 8 bases, with 6 bases of the junction left unmatched. The CDR3 runs to 15 residues. The CDR3 is CASSLNRGFDSPLHF. The CDR3 region has the DNA TGTGCCAGCAGCTTGAACAGGGGTTTTGATTCACCCCTCCACTTT.

The chain carries TRBV15 and TRBJ1-5; D is uncertain. The CDR3 is 16 amino acids. The germline V gene encodes CDR1 LNHNV and CDR2 YYDKDF (reference sequence). V gave up 5 bases and J gave up 3 bases, with 17 bases separating them. CDR3 region: CATSGARTLYNQPQHF. The CDR3 region has the DNA TGTGCCACCAGCGGAGCCAGGACCCTTTACAATCAGCCCCAGCATTTT.

This clone came up once. One junction end disagrees with the germline gene, perhaps due to a read error. The rearrangement links TRBV12-3 or TRBV12-4 to TRBJ2-1, with D possibly being TRBD2 (6 bases). The CDR3 loop spans 11 amino acids. CDR3 coding DNA: TGTGCCAGCGGAAGGAGCGGGCTACATCTCTTC. Its translation is CASGRSGLHLF.

V and J are TRBV9 and TRBJ2-3, with TRBD2 matching 7 bases. V shed 3 bases and J 0 bases; nucleotides not matched to a gene: 4. This CDR3 is built from 15 residues. In germline, CDR1 is SGDLS, CDR2 YYNGEE. The CDR3 DNA reads TGTGCCAGCAGCGCCGGGACTACTAGCACAGATACGCAGTATTTT. The encoded protein is CASSAGTTSTDTQYF.

CDR3 residues: CAWSPTGAEQFF. The CDR3 DNA sequence: TGTGCCTGGTCACCCACAGGGGCTGAGCAGTTCTTC. The genes are TRBV30 and TRBJ2-1, with 7 bases matching TRBD1. V gave up 5 bases and J gave up 9 bases; unmatched junction bases: 7. This CDR3 spans 12 amino acids. CDR1 is GTSNPN, CDR2 SVGIG, per germline (reference sequence).

Worth noting for this clone: Other DNA sequences of this sample code for an identical CDR3. This chain connects TRBV18 to TRBJ2-5; D ambiguous. Trimming removed 2 bases from V and 5 bases from J, with 9 bases in between. Germline V gene data show CDR1 as KGHSH and CDR2 as LQKENI. The CDR3 contains 13 residues. CDR3 protein: CASSPEGSETQYF. For the CDR3, the DNA is TGTGCCAGCTCACCAGAAGGATCTGAGACCCAGTACTTC. Based on the CDR3 plus reference TRBV18 and TRBJ2-5, the full variable domain is NAGVMQNPRHLVRRRGQEARLRCSPMKGHSHVYWYRQLPEEGLKFMVYLQKENIIDESGMPKERFSAEFPKEGPSILRIQQVVRGDSAAYFCASSPEGSETQYFGPGTRLLVL.

This clone was found a few times. The chain employs TRBV6-5 and TRBJ2-1; no firm D call. Germline V gene data show CDR1 as MNHEY and CDR2 as SVGAGI. V lost 0 bases and J 6 bases, leaving 9 bases between the germline ends. The CDR3 runs 14 residues. CDR3 in amino acids: CASSYSIQPNEQFF. The CDR3 coding sequence is TGTGCCAGCAGTTACTCGATCCAGCCCAATGAGCAGTTCTTC.

The rearrangement links TRBV6-5 to TRBJ2-1; D might be TRBD1 or TRBD2, each matching 5 bases. The CDR3 is made up of 14 amino acids. V was shortened by 6 bases and J by 8 bases, with 17 bases between the two germline ends. Germline assignment: CDR1 MNHEY and CDR2 SVGAGI. The CDR3 protein is CASSVVGVDDEQFF. CDR3 nucleotides: TGTGCCAGCAGCGTGGTGGGGGTCGATGATGAGCAGTTCTTC.

This clone was seen only once. This chain links TRBV12-3 or TRBV12-4 with TRBJ2-7; D is undetermined. V lost 5 bases and J 5 bases, leaving 13 bases between the germline ends. CDR3 size: 13 residues. CDR3 bases: TGTGCCAGCAGTCCCAACCTTGCCCACGAGCAGTACTTC. This codes for CASSPNLAHEQYF.

The J gene is TRBJ2-7, the V gene TRBV6-2 or TRBV6-3; 8 positions match TRBD2. The germline gives CDR1 MNHEY, CDR2 SVGEGT. The J segment lost 3 bases and the V segment lost 0 bases, leaving 13 bases of the junction unmatched. CDR3 length: 18 amino acids. This CDR3 is CASSYSHDPSGLHYEQYF. DNA of the CDR3: TGTGCCAGCAGTTACTCCCACGACCCTAGCGGGCTCCACTACGAGCAGTACTTC.